The sequence of this TCR beta chain was determined in a study of T cell responses to AZD1222 COVID-19 vaccine. The study's findings and limits: In a largely white British group with more females than males, clonal diversity was possibly underestimated. Regions 160-218 and 743-854 dominated among vaccine-associated CD4 TCRs spanning spike. Just a handful of AZD1222 recipients tested seropositive at baseline.

In germline, CDR1 is MNHEY, CDR2 SVGAGI. Trimming stripped 6 bases from V and 1 base from J, with 10 bases between. The CDR3 runs 14 residues. Clones were sequenced by immunoSEQ multiplex PCR, and TCRdb holds only the in-frame ones, with some missing. Found here are around 73,000 clones, 75% to 90% of them singletons; the top ten hold about 9.6%. This clone came up once. Its target is unknown. The sequencing here drew on peripheral blood, taken 28 days after the second AZD1222 dose. The sequence derives from an adult who received the AZD1222 COVID-19 vaccine. This chain joins TRBV6-5 and TRBJ2-1; the D is unclear. Written as DNA, the CDR3 is TGTGCCAGCAGGAAGCCACATTCCTACAATGAGCAGTTCTTC. Protein: CASRKPHSYNEQFF.